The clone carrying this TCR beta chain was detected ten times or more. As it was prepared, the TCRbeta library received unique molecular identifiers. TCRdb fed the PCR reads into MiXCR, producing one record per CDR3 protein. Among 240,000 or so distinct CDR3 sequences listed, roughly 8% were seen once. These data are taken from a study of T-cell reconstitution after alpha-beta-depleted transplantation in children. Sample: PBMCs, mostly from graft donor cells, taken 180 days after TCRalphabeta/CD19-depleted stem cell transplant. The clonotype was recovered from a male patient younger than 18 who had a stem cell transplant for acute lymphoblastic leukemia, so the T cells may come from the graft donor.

The chain's CDR3 is CATRVTPGLNNEQFF. CDR3 sequence (DNA): TGTGCCACCAGGGTAACCCCGGGACTCAACAATGAGCAGTTCTTC. This rearrangement joins TRBV15 to TRBJ2-1, with a tentative D call TRBD2 (6 bases). The CDR3 runs to 15 residues. The germline V gene has CDR1 LNHNV and CDR2 YYDKDF (reference sequence). V was shortened by 6 bases and J by 5 bases, with 17 bases between the two germline ends.